The sequence of this TCR beta chain was determined in a study of T cell responses to AZD1222 COVID-19 vaccine. General observations from the study: As reported, nearly half of all spike-specific TCRs target variant regions that are unmutated. Repertoires were sampled only after the peak T cell response. Regions 160-218 and 743-854 dominated among vaccine-associated CD4 TCRs spanning spike.

Remarks on this clone: Its cognate antigen is unknown. This specimen includes other DNA sequences encoding the same CDR3.

CDR1 is SGHDN and CDR2 is FVKESK in the germline V gene. V dropped 0 bases and J dropped 2 bases, with 4 bases sitting between them. The CDR3 runs to 13 residues. The repertoire was sequenced with immunoSEQ multiplex PCR; TCRdb's copy has only in-frame clones and lacks some. Seen here are 85,000 to 130,000 clones, approximately 86% observed once, and the top ten hold 3% to 3.5%. The starting material was peripheral blood, obtained 28 days after the second dose of the MenACWY control vaccine. The clonotype originates from an adult who received the MenACWY meningococcal vaccine as a control. V usage is TRBV14 and J usage is TRBJ1-1, with unresolved D. In DNA form, the CDR3 reads TGTGCCAGCAGCCAAGATCTTAACACTGAAGCTTTCTTT. Translated: CASSQDLNTEAFF.